The text below deals with one T cell receptor (beta chain). This clonotype was picked up one time. Its antigen specificity is not known. No base-level quality is on record; no much larger clone is a single base apart. Including cysteine and phenylalanine, the CDR3 has 14 amino acids. Only CDR3 DNA is held: 42 bases, read in frame from base 1. According to the germline V gene, CDR1 reads SGHRS and CDR2 reads YFSETQ. The sample comes from a study of blood T cells in healthy people across ages (dated by TCRdb to between 2014 and 2016). Study-wide context: In model experiments, template switching captured roughly one uniquely barcoded TCR beta cDNA molecule for every two T cells. The study analyzed two additional independent replicas of 1 million unique cDNA reads from the same blood draw for two donors, one aged 18 to 30 and one aged 80 or older. Age-related changes in TCR beta repertoire diversity were measured in the study by deep sequencing normalized with unique cDNA molecular identifiers. Donors were grouped into four age groups: young (average roughly 17 years), middle-aged (39), aged (roughly 67) and long-lived (approximately 78). To avoid experimental bias, donors of different ages were spread randomly across the sequencing lanes.

Library method: 5' RACE. Sequenced using an Illumina HiSeq 2500. A second PCR of roughly 7 to 12 cycles was run with a J-beta primer mix and a sample-barcoded 5' primer. A template-switch 5' adaptor carrying 12 random nucleotides introduced a unique molecular identifier onto each TCR beta cDNA molecule. Each sample yielded at least 2.5 million CDR3-containing paired-end reads. First-strand cDNA synthesis was performed from all RNA using the Mint cDNA synthesis kit, with priming by a TRBC-specific oligonucleotide. Following uracil-DNA glycosylase treatment, all cDNA underwent a first 18-cycle PCR with the universal primers M1SS and BC2_uni_R. Turning to the authors' computational methods: Normalization of each sample was performed by random selection of 1 million high-quality reads, each carrying a distinct molecular identifier. Instead of being binned into consensus sequences, reads with shared molecular identifiers were discarded. CDR3 identification, clonotype clustering and error correction used MiTCR with a Q25 quality threshold and the strictest error-elimination algorithm. A nonparametric unseen species model with Euler transformation was used to estimate lower-bound total TCR beta diversity. TCRdb's own reprocessing of the public reads used fastp at Q25 and MiXCR and kept productive beta chains. Rows with one shared CDR3 protein collapse into an entry with the most common genes and DNA. These V and J calls derive from TCRdb rather than the authors' analysis. This sample comprises about 1.8 million distinct CDR3 sequences, roughly 52% of them detected only once. The top ten constitute about 2.1% of the sample.

Findings and caveats that apply to the study as a whole: There was a strong correlation between observed TCR beta diversity and the percentage of naive T cells measured by flow cytometry. Estimates of total diversity from one million sequenced T cells were regarded as lower bounds and underestimates. Because the CMV infection status of the donors was unknown, age-related changes in expanded clonotypes may potentially have been confounded. Since profiling was done on bulk unsorted PBMCs, naive and antigen-experienced compartments could not be conclusively compared. Compared with the aged group, the long-lived group had more naive CD4+ T cells, fewer expanded clones and increased TCR diversity, suggesting age selection. As age increased, observed TCR beta diversity per million T cells dropped in a roughly linear way, and a significant reduction was already evident by age roughly 40.

The donors were 40 or so Caucasian individuals from Russia, aged roughly 6 to 100 years, who were systemically healthy. Each donor gave about 10 milliliters of peripheral blood, drawn into EDTA-treated Vacutainer tubes. Ficoll-Paque density-gradient centrifugation was used to isolate PBMCs, with at least 6.5 million per sample. Total RNA, at least 6 micrograms per sample, was extracted from PBMCs with Trizol reagent. The percentages of naive CD45RAhigh/CD27high T cells were determined by flow cytometry on a PBMC aliquot from every donor. Recombination connected TRBV5-1 to TRBJ2-1, with the D gene call left open. The J call is in doubt because the DNA end fits TRBJ2-7 better. The sequence derives from a woman in her forties in good health. The specimen was blood. CDR3 protein: CASSLNSLHNEQYF. The nucleotide sequence is TGCGCCAGCAGCTTGAACTCCCTACACAATGAGCAGTACTTC.